These T cell receptor beta chains were read from a single sample in a study of T-cell memory formation after mild COVID-19. TCRdb reprocessed the 5' RACE reads with MiXCR, giving one entry per CDR3 protein. This sample has under 650,000 distinct CDR3 sequences, with around 17% found just once. Sequences were obtained from PBMCs or a T cell subset sorted from them (not recorded which). All receptors derive from an adult woman who had mild COVID-19 (a few samples of this study predate the infection). Cell type and time point are not known. The CDR3 runs from the conserved cysteine through the conserved F or W. D genes are given only for firm matches. Clone size is not always given. Where it is, it says once, few, many or a class for expanded clones.

V: TRBV5-4; J: TRBJ2-6; D: TRBD1; size: many; DNA: TGTGCCAGCAGCCCGGGACAGGGGGCGCCTGGGGCCAACGTCCTGACTTTC; CDR3: CASSPGQGAPGANVLTF
V: TRBV7-9; J: TRBJ1-2; D: .; size: few; DNA: TGTGCCAGCAGCTTAGTCCCCGGGCACTATGGCTACACCTTC; CDR3: CASSLVPGHYGYTF
V: TRBV5-1; J: TRBJ1-2; D: TRBD1; size: few; DNA: TGCGCCAGCAGCCCACCTCCCGGGACAGGGGCCTATGGCTACACCTTC; CDR3: CASSPPPGTGAYGYTF
V: TRBV24-1; J: TRBJ2-1; D: TRBD1; size: few; DNA: TGTGCCACCAGTGACTCCCGACAGGGTCGAACCAATGAGCAGTTCTTC; CDR3: CATSDSRQGRTNEQFF
V: TRBV20-1; J: TRBJ2-1; D: .; size: .; DNA: TGCAGTGCTAGAGTGGGGGGAAAAAGCTCCTACAATGAGCAGTTCTTC; CDR3: CSARVGGKSSYNEQFF
V: TRBV5-1; J: TRBJ2-5; D: TRBD1; size: few; DNA: TGCGCCAGCAGAATCGGCCTCCGGGACAGGGGTGCAGAGACCCAGTACTTC; CDR3: CASRIGLRDRGAETQYF
V: TRBV29-1; J: TRBJ2-1; D: TRBD2; size: few; DNA: TGCAGCGTTGAGGCGGGAGGCAGAAACAATGAGCAGTTCTTC; CDR3: CSVEAGGRNNEQFF
V: TRBV5-5; J: TRBJ1-2; D: .; size: few; DNA: TGTGCCAGCAGCTTGGTAGGGCAGCAGCAGACTGATGGCTACACCTTC; CDR3: CASSLVGQQQTDGYTF
V: TRBV12-3/TRBV12-4; J: TRBJ1-1; D: .; size: .; DNA: TGTGCCAGCAGTTTAGCGGGGGGCCCGATACCTTTCTTT; CDR3: CASSLAGGPIPFF
V: TRBV21-1; J: TRBJ1-2; D: .; size: .; DNA: TGTGCCAGCAGCAAAAGGAGGGAGAACTATGGCTACACCTTC; CDR3: CASSKRRENYGYTF
V: TRBV15; J: TRBJ2-4; D: .; size: few; DNA: TGTGCCACCAGCAGAGCGATCGTGGGAGAAAAAAACATTCAGTACTTC; CDR3: CATSRAIVGEKNIQYF
V: TRBV18; J: TRBJ1-1; D: .; size: .; DNA: TGTGCCAGCTCACCCATTCCGGGGAACACTGAAGCTTTCTTT; CDR3: CASSPIPGNTEAFF
V: TRBV6-4; J: TRBJ2-1; D: .; size: .; DNA: TGTGCCAGCAGTGACTCGGGGAACAATGAGCAGTTCTTC; CDR3: CASSDSGNNEQFF
V: TRBV12-3/TRBV12-4; J: TRBJ2-3; D: TRBD1; size: many; DNA: TGTGCCAGCAGGAGACAGGGGAGCACAGATACGCAGTATTTT; CDR3: CASRRQGSTDTQYF
V: TRBV6-5; J: TRBJ1-2; D: TRBD1; size: .; DNA: TGTGCCAGCAGCCCCGCAGACAGGGGGTATGGCTACACCTTC; CDR3: CASSPADRGYGYTF
V: TRBV12-3/TRBV12-4; J: TRBJ1-1; D: .; size: .; DNA: TGTGCCAGCAGCCCCGTGACAGGTATGAACACTGAAGCTTTCTTT; CDR3: CASSPVTGMNTEAFF
V: TRBV7-2; J: TRBJ2-3; D: .; size: many; DNA: TGTGCCAGCAGCTTCCCGGGACTGCCCACAGATACGCAGTATTTT; CDR3: CASSFPGLPTDTQYF
V: TRBV4-2; J: TRBJ2-3; D: .; size: .; DNA: TGTGCCAGCAGCCAAGATAGGGCGGGGACCGGGGATACGCAGTATTTT; CDR3: CASSQDRAGTGDTQYF
V: TRBV6-4; J: TRBJ2-3; D: TRBD2; size: .; DNA: TGTGCCAGCAGTGACTCGGCGGGGGGGTCGGATGGAACGCAGTATTTT; CDR3: CASSDSAGGSDGTQYF
V: TRBV11-2; J: TRBJ2-7; D: .; size: few; DNA: TGTGCCAGCGGGGGGACTGGGTCTTTTGCGGGCGAGCAGTACTTC; CDR3: CASGGTGSFAGEQYF
V: TRBV19; J: TRBJ2-1; D: TRBD2; size: few; DNA: TGTGCCAGTATTGGACTAGCGGGAGAAGAGCAGTTCTTC; CDR3: CASIGLAGEEQFF
V: TRBV6-2/TRBV6-3; J: TRBJ1-2; D: .; size: .; DNA: TGTGCCAGCACCATTCTACAGGGAGGCCGTGATGGCTACACCTTC; CDR3: CASTILQGGRDGYTF
V: TRBV5-5; J: TRBJ2-7; D: TRBD2; size: .; DNA: TGTGCCAGCAGCGGGAGCGGGAGGGCCTACGAGCAGTACTTC; CDR3: CASSGSGRAYEQYF
V: TRBV20-1; J: TRBJ2-3; D: TRBD2; size: few; DNA: TGCAGTGCTAGAGATTACCGGCTTCATGGCGGGAGCGCAGATACGCAGTATTTT; CDR3: CSARDYRLHGGSADTQYF
V: TRBV11-2; J: TRBJ2-3; D: TRBD2; size: few; DNA: TGTGCCAGCAGCTCCCTAGCGGGGGTTTCCACAGATACGCAGTATTTT; CDR3: CASSSLAGVSTDTQYF
V: TRBV19; J: TRBJ2-5; D: TRBD2; size: many; DNA: TGTGCCACGCCTGATGTGCCAGTATGCGCTAGCGGGAGAGGAAGGGACCAAGAGACCCAGTACTTC; CDR3: CATPDVPVCASGRGRDQETQYF
V: TRBV29-1; J: TRBJ1-2; D: TRBD1; size: .; DNA: TGCAGCGTTGAAGGGGGACAGTCCTATGGCTACACCTTC; CDR3: CSVEGGQSYGYTF
V: TRBV5-6; J: TRBJ2-1; D: .; size: few; DNA: TGTGCCAGCAGCTTGGGCAATCTGGGCAATGAGCAGTTCTTC; CDR3: CASSLGNLGNEQFF
V: TRBV18; J: TRBJ1-4; D: .; size: few; DNA: TGTGCCAGCCACAGGTCCACTAATGAAAAACTGTTTTTT; CDR3: CASHRSTNEKLFF
V: TRBV19; J: TRBJ1-5; D: .; size: .; DNA: TGTGCCAGTAGTCCCCGGGACAATCAGCCCCAGCATTTT; CDR3: CASSPRDNQPQHF
V: TRBV6-5; J: TRBJ2-7; D: .; size: .; DNA: TGTGCCAGCAGTTATGGGAGGACAGGAACCGACTACGAGCAGTACTTC; CDR3: CASSYGRTGTDYEQYF
V: TRBV18; J: TRBJ2-4; D: TRBD2; size: few; DNA: TGTGCCAGCTCACCGGCGGGAGCGGCCAAAAACATTCAGTACTTC; CDR3: CASSPAGAAKNIQYF
V: TRBV3-1; J: TRBJ2-3; D: TRBD2; size: few; DNA: TGTGCCAGCAGCATGCGGGCGGGAGGCTCAGATACGCAGTATTTT; CDR3: CASSMRAGGSDTQYF
V: TRBV21-1; J: TRBJ2-1; D: .; size: many; DNA: TGTGCCAGCAGCAATAACAGGGGGCGTTCCAATCTCCAGTTCTTC; CDR3: CASSNNRGRSNLQFF
V: TRBV18; J: TRBJ1-5; D: .; size: .; DNA: TGTGCCAGCTCACCAGTCGGCGGGAATCAGCCCCAGCATTTT; CDR3: CASSPVGGNQPQHF
V: TRBV6-4; J: TRBJ2-2; D: .; size: .; DNA: TGTGCCAGCAGACCTACTACCTCGGGCACCGGGGAGCTGTTTTTT; CDR3: CASRPTTSGTGELFF
V: TRBV7-9; J: TRBJ2-1; D: .; size: few; DNA: TGTGCCAGCAGCTGGAATGAGCAGTTCTTC; CDR3: CASSWNEQFF
V: TRBV27; J: TRBJ2-7; D: .; size: .; DNA: TGTGCCAGCAGTTTCAGGGTAACCTACGAGCAGTACTTC; CDR3: CASSFRVTYEQYF
V: TRBV7-9; J: TRBJ1-5; D: .; size: few; DNA: TGTGCCAGCAGCTTATACTTAACAGGAAAGGAAAGCCAGCCCCAGCATTTT; CDR3: CASSLYLTGKESQPQHF
V: TRBV27; J: TRBJ2-1; D: TRBD2; size: many; DNA: TGTGCCAGCAGGCTAGGACTAGCGGGAGGCCTGGGGAAAGATGAGCAGTTCTTC; CDR3: CASRLGLAGGLGKDEQFF
V: TRBV19; J: TRBJ2-7; D: .; size: .; DNA: TGTGCCAGTAGTATGGAGCGCTCCTACGAGCAGTACTTC; CDR3: CASSMERSYEQYF
V: TRBV20-1; J: TRBJ2-7; D: TRBD1; size: .; DNA: TGCAGTGCCGTGGACCGGGACAGACTCTACGAGCAGTACTTC; CDR3: CSAVDRDRLYEQYF
V: TRBV9; J: TRBJ2-4; D: TRBD1; size: .; DNA: TGTGCCAGCAGCGGACGGGACAGGGGGGACATTCAGTACTTC; CDR3: CASSGRDRGDIQYF
V: TRBV29-1; J: TRBJ2-3; D: TRBD1; size: .; DNA: TGCAGCGTTACGAAGAACCGGGACAGGGAATTTACGGGCACAGATACGCAGTATTTT; CDR3: CSVTKNRDREFTGTDTQYF
V: TRBV18; J: TRBJ2-1; D: TRBD1; size: .; DNA: TGTGCCAGCTCTCCCGGGACAGAAAACAATGAGCAGTTCTTC; CDR3: CASSPGTENNEQFF
V: TRBV5-1; J: TRBJ2-1; D: .; size: .; DNA: TGCGCCAGCAGCTTGGAGGGTTTCTCCTACAATGAGCAGTTCTTC; CDR3: CASSLEGFSYNEQFF
V: TRBV27; J: TRBJ1-2; D: .; size: .; DNA: TGTGCCAGCAGCCCCGACAGACGGTATGGCTACACCTTC; CDR3: CASSPDRRYGYTF
V: TRBV12-3/TRBV12-4; J: TRBJ1-1; D: .; size: many; DNA: TGTGCCAGCTCCAAGTCCAACACTGAAGCTTTCTTT; CDR3: CASSKSNTEAFF
V: TRBV25-1; J: TRBJ2-2; D: .; size: .; DNA: TGTGCCAGCAGCGAACAGGGAAACACCGGGGAGCTGTTTTTT; CDR3: CASSEQGNTGELFF
V: TRBV10-3; J: TRBJ1-5; D: .; size: .; DNA: TGTGCCATCAGTAGCGTAGGTGAGACCCAGCATTTT; CDR3: CAISSVGETQHF
V: TRBV11-3; J: TRBJ2-5; D: .; size: many; DNA: TGTGCCAGCAGCTTAGACCAAACATTAACAGCGCAAGAGACCCAGTACTTC; CDR3: CASSLDQTLTAQETQYF